A selection of T cell receptor beta chains follows, all from one sample in a study of T cell changes during pregnancy in multiple sclerosis. Libraries were prepared by immunoSEQ multiplex PCR; TCRdb keeps only in-frame clonotypes and omits some of them. This table holds over 60,000 clones, 80% to 90% found once. The input for sequencing was peripheral blood, taken in the first trimester of pregnancy. The receptor set was obtained from a female donor with multiple sclerosis, enrolled in a pregnancy study. The CDR3 runs from the conserved cysteine through the conserved F or W. D genes are given only for firm matches. Only some rows state a clone size, as once, few, many or a class for expanded clones.

>NA|TRBV7-2|TRBJ2-4|NA
TGTGCCAGCAGCTCAAGCGGCAAAAACATTCAGTACTTC
CASSSSGKNIQYF
>NA|TRBV5-1|TRBJ2-2|NA
TGCGCCAGCAGCTTGGCAGGCGACACCGGGGAGCTGTTTTTT
CASSLAGDTGELFF
>NA|TRBV9|TRBJ2-2|NA
TGTGCCAGCAGCGCTCAGGGGAGGAACACCGGGGAGCTGTTTTTT
CASSAQGRNTGELFF
>NA|TRBV5-1|TRBJ2-3|NA
TGCGCCAGACCCTGGAGAGGAGATACGCAGTATTTT
CARPWRGDTQYF
>TRBD2|TRBV27|TRBJ2-2|NA
TGTGCCAGCAGTTTAGTAGCGGGAAGGGGGGAGCTGTTTTTT
CASSLVAGRGELFF
>NA|TRBV11-2|TRBJ1-2|few
TGTGCCAGCAGCTTAGTCCAGGGGCCTTATGGCTACACCTTC
CASSLVQGPYGYTF
>NA|TRBV7-2|TRBJ1-2|NA
TGTGCCAGCAGCACCTATACAGGGCGCAACTATGGCTACACCTTC
CASSTYTGRNYGYTF
>TRBD2|TRBV30|TRBJ2-7|NA
TGTGCCTCGGCTAGCGGAGCCTACGAGCAGTACTTC
CASASGAYEQYF
>NA|TRBV5-1|TRBJ1-2|NA
TGCGCCAGCACCCGGGTGGCGGGAGACTATGGCTACACCTTC
CASTRVAGDYGYTF
>NA|TRBV10-2|TRBJ2-5|NA
TGCGCCAGCAGTGACCCAGGGGGGAACGGGGAGACCCAGTACTTC
CASSDPGGNGETQYF
>NA|TRBV6-5|TRBJ2-3|NA
TGTGCCAGCAGTAGTGTTTGGGGGGCAGATACGCAGTATTTT
CASSSVWGADTQYF
>TRBD1|TRBV30|TRBJ2-7|NA
TGTGCCTGGAGGGCCCCGGGACAGGGTACCCACGAGCAGTACTTC
CAWRAPGQGTHEQYF
>NA|TRBV25-1|TRBJ2-1|NA
TGTGCCAGCAGTGGGCCTCTTACGTTCTCCTACAATGAGCAGTTCTTC
CASSGPLTFSYNEQFF
>TRBD2|TRBV5-1|TRBJ2-2|NA
TGCGCCAGCAGCAACGGACACAGCGGGCTAGCGGCCGGGGAGCTGTTTTTT
CASSNGHSGLAAGELFF
>TRBD1|TRBV5-6|TRBJ2-5|NA
TGTGCCAGCAGCTTGGGGGACAGGGTGTTTCAAGAGACCCAGTACTTC
CASSLGDRVFQETQYF
>NA|TRBV30|TRBJ1-5|NA
TGTGCCTGGGCATATGGCCCAGGTAGCAATCAGCCCCAGCATTTT
CAWAYGPGSNQPQHF
>NA|TRBV15|TRBJ1-2|NA
TGTGCCACCAGCAGAGCCCATCCTATGTTTCATGGCTACACCTTC
CATSRAHPMFHGYTF
>TRBD1|TRBV10-1|TRBJ1-1|NA
TGCGCCACCCAGACAGGGTATGGCACTGAAGCTTTCTTT
CATQTGYGTEAFF
>TRBD2|TRBV5-1|TRBJ2-1|NA
TGCGCCAGCCGGACTAGCGGGGGCTCGTTTGGCTACAATGAGCAGTTCTTC
CASRTSGGSFGYNEQFF
>NA|TRBV5-6|TRBJ1-1|NA
TGTGCCAGCAGGGAGCTTGGTCAGGGTATGAAAGACACTGAAGCTTTCTTT
CASRELGQGMKDTEAFF
>TRBD2|TRBV6-6|TRBJ2-1|NA
TGTGCCAGCAGTTACCCGACTAGCGGGAGAGGCAATGAGCAGTTCTTC
CASSYPTSGRGNEQFF
>TRBD1|TRBV5-6|TRBJ2-3|NA
TGTGCCAGCAGACTTGCCGGGACAGGGAGCACAGATACGCAGTATTTT
CASRLAGTGSTDTQYF
>TRBD2|TRBV7-3|TRBJ2-1|NA
TGTGCCAGCAGCTTAGGGCGGGGGGGCTATGAGCAGTTCTTC
CASSLGRGGYEQFF